This is a list of T cell receptor beta chains from one sample in a study of T cell responses to AZD1222 COVID-19 vaccine. Data came from immunoSEQ multiplex PCR; TCRdb stores just in-frame clones and leaves some out. The sample carries about 180,000 clones, 88% recorded once. Material: peripheral blood, obtained 28 days after the second AZD1222 dose. The origin of the receptors is an adult who received the AZD1222 COVID-19 vaccine. CDR3s include the opening cysteine and the closing phenylalanine or tryptophan. D genes are given only for firm matches. Only some rows state a clone size, as once, few, many or a class for expanded clones.

V gene	clone size	D gene	J gene	CDR3 protein	CDR3 DNA
TRBV28	.	TRBD1	TRBJ1-2	CAIFTGTGGGYGYTF	TGTGCCATCTTTACCGGGACAGGGGGGGGATATGGCTACACCTTC
TRBV18	.	TRBD1	TRBJ2-2	CASSPDRGELFF	TGTGCCAGCTCACCGGACAGGGGGGAGCTGTTTTTT
TRBV24-1	.	.	TRBJ2-1	CATKVTRGVYNEQFF	TGTGCCACCAAGGTCACCCGGGGAGTATACAATGAGCAGTTCTTC
TRBV5-4	.	TRBD1	TRBJ1-2	CASSRTGEGYTF	TGTGCCAGCAGTCGGACAGGCGAAGGCTACACCTTC
TRBV18	.	TRBD2	TRBJ2-1	CASSPGTSGYNEQFF	TGTGCCAGCTCACCGGGGACTAGCGGTTACAATGAGCAGTTCTTC
TRBV3-1/TRBV3-2	.	.	TRBJ2-1	CASSQANEQFF	TGTGCCAGCAGCCAAGCCAATGAGCAGTTCTTC
TRBV30	.	.	TRBJ2-5	CAWSGSGGQTQYF	TGTGCCTGGAGTGGTTCCGGGGGCCAGACCCAGTACTTC
TRBV7-8	.	TRBD2	TRBJ2-1	CASGLSAGGPNNEQFF	TGTGCCAGCGGCTTAAGTGCGGGAGGGCCCAACAATGAGCAGTTCTTC
TRBV27	.	.	TRBJ1-4	CASSLKGGRTNEKLFF	TGTGCCAGCAGTTTGAAGGGGGGGCGGACTAATGAAAAACTGTTTTTT
TRBV27	.	.	TRBJ2-5	CASRQGLQAKETQYF	TGTGCCAGCAGGCAGGGTCTTCAGGCCAAAGAGACCCAGTACTTC
TRBV4-1	.	TRBD1	TRBJ2-4	CASRPGQGDIQYF	TGCGCCAGCAGGCCCGGACAGGGAGACATTCAGTACTTC
TRBV5-1	.	TRBD2	TRBJ2-2	CASRPRLAGDVSGELFF	TGCGCCAGCAGACCAAGACTAGCGGGAGATGTCTCCGGGGAGCTGTTTTTT
TRBV28	few	TRBD1	TRBJ2-4	CASSSTGGENIQYF	TGTGCCAGCAGCTCTACAGGGGGAGAAAACATTCAGTACTTC
TRBV27	.	TRBD1	TRBJ2-2	CASYRTGYAGELFF	TGTGCCAGCTATCGGACAGGGTATGCCGGGGAGCTGTTTTTT